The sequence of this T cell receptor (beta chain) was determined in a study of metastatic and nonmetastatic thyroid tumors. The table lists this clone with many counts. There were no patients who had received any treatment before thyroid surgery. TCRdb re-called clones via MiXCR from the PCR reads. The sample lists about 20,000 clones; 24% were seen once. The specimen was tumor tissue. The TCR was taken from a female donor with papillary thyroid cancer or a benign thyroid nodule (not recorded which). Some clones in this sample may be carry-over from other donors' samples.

As DNA, the CDR3 is TGTGCCAGCCTAAACGGGAGGCCTACCTACGAGCAGTACTTC. It specifies CASLNGRPTYEQYF. J is TRBJ2-7 and V is TRBV6-1; 7 bases align to TRBD2. Germline trimming cut 8 bases from V and 2 bases from J; bases unmatched to any gene: 9. The germline V gene has CDR1 MNHNS and CDR2 SASEGT. This CDR3 has 14 amino acids.